The rows below give T cell receptor beta chains drawn from one sample of a study of T-cell memory formation after mild COVID-19. TCRdb passed the 5' RACE reads through MiXCR, listing each CDR3 protein once. The sample shows about 210,000 distinct CDR3 sequences, approximately 30% of them seen only once. The specimen was PBMCs or a T cell subset sorted from them (not recorded which). The receptor source for this set is an adult woman who had mild COVID-19 (a few samples of this study predate the infection). Cell type and time point are not known. CDR3s include the opening cysteine and the closing phenylalanine or tryptophan. A D gene is named only where the DNA matches it firmly. For some rows the clone size is stated as once, few or many, or as a class when expanded; others skip it.

13,TRBJ2-5,few,TRBV27,NA,TGTGCCAGCAGTCCGGGGGGCGTGGAGACCCAGTACTTC,CASSPGGVETQYF
14,TRBJ2-5,NA,TRBV6-5,TRBD2,TGTGCCAGCAGTTCGACTAGCCTGTTGGAGACCCAGTACTTC,CASSSTSLLETQYF
13,TRBJ2-7,few,TRBV29-1,NA,TGCAGCGTTACCCGTGGGCTGTCCTACGAGCAGTACTTC,CSVTRGLSYEQYF
16,TRBJ1-4,few,TRBV12-3/TRBV12-4,TRBD1,TGTGCCAGCAGCGCTCGGACAGGGCTGGAAAATGAAAAACTGTTTTTT,CASSARTGLENEKLFF
12,TRBJ2-7,NA,TRBV29-1,NA,TGCAGCCTCCAGGGGGACGGAGGGGTGCAGTACTTC,CSLQGDGGVQYF
13,TRBJ2-7,few,TRBV29-1,NA,TGCAGCGTTGTGGACGCGGGACCCTACGAGCAGTACTTC,CSVVDAGPYEQYF
10,TRBJ2-1,few,TRBV20-1,TRBD2,TGCAGGCGGGGGGACAATGAGCAGTTCTTC,CRRGDNEQFF
13,TRBJ1-2,few,TRBV24-1,NA,TGTGCCACCAGTGGCCGAGCTAACTATGGCTACACCTTC,CATSGRANYGYTF
17,TRBJ2-7,few,TRBV5-1,NA,TGCGCCAGCAGCTTGGAGTTTAGCGGTTCTGTCAGCCGGGAGCAGTACTTC,CASSLEFSGSVSREQYF
17,TRBJ2-1,few,TRBV7-2,TRBD2,TGTGCCAGCAGCTCCTCCCCGACTAGCGGGAGATACAATGAGCAGTTCTTC,CASSSSPTSGRYNEQFF
16,TRBJ2-2,NA,TRBV5-5,TRBD1,TGTGCCAGCAGCTCAGTCCCGGGACAGGGTATCGGGGAGCTGTTTTTT,CASSSVPGQGIGELFF
13,TRBJ2-7,few,TRBV2,NA,TGTGCCAGCACCAGACTAGTCCGGGGCGAGCAGTACTTC,CASTRLVRGEQYF
15,TRBJ2-7,NA,TRBV5-1,TRBD2,TGCGCCAGCAGATTCGAGGGACTAGCGGTCTACGAGCAGTACTTC,CASRFEGLAVYEQYF
18,TRBJ2-5,NA,TRBV7-2,TRBD2,TGTGCCAGCAGCTCGGAGGTCCTTAGCGGGGGGGCCGTGGAGACCCAGTACTTC,CASSSEVLSGGAVETQYF
15,TRBJ2-7,NA,TRBV6-2/TRBV6-3,TRBD1,TGTGCCAGCAGACCTCGGGACAGGGATCTCTACGAGCAGTACTTC,CASRPRDRDLYEQYF
16,TRBJ2-5,few,TRBV3-1,TRBD2,TGTGCCAGCAGCTCACGGACTAGCGGCAGGCAAGAGACCCAGTACTTC,CASSSRTSGRQETQYF
18,TRBJ2-2,NA,TRBV24-1,TRBD1,TGTGCCACCACCTCCCGGGGACAGGGGGTACCCGGCACCGGGGAGCTGTTTTTT,CATTSRGQGVPGTGELFF
17,TRBJ2-3,NA,TRBV5-5,TRBD2,TGTGCCAGCAGCTTGGATTCTAGCGGGAGAATCCCAGATACGCAGTATTTT,CASSLDSSGRIPDTQYF
18,TRBJ2-2,few,TRBV29-1,TRBD2,TGCAGCGTTTCCGGACTAGCGGGAGGAGCGGGGAACACCGGGGAGCTGTTTTTT,CSVSGLAGGAGNTGELFF
17,TRBJ2-2,NA,TRBV7-6,TRBD2,TGTGCCAGCAGCTTTCCCCCCCGGACTAGCGATGACGGGGAGCTGTTTTTT,CASSFPPRTSDDGELFF
15,TRBJ1-3,NA,TRBV7-2,NA,TGTGCCAGCAGCTTGAAACTCATCTCTGGAAACACCATATATTTT,CASSLKLISGNTIYF
14,TRBJ2-7,NA,TRBV28,NA,TGTGCCAGCACCCGACCCACGGAGTCCTACGAGCAGTACTTC,CASTRPTESYEQYF
13,TRBJ2-7,few,TRBV5-1,NA,TGCGCCAGCAGCTTGGACCCCGGGGGCGAGCAGTACTTC,CASSLDPGGEQYF
15,TRBJ2-1,NA,TRBV20-1,NA,TGCAGTGCTGCCGGACCTGAGAGTTACTACAATGAGCAGTTCTTC,CSAAGPESYYNEQFF
18,TRBJ2-3,NA,TRBV3-1,TRBD2,TGTGCCAGCAGCCAAGATGGGACTAGGTACGGGGGGCCAGATACGCAGTATTTT,CASSQDGTRYGGPDTQYF
17,TRBJ1-5,NA,TRBV4-3,NA,TGCGCCAGCAGCCAAGAGATGAGCGGATGGAGCAATCAGCCCCAGCATTTT,CASSQEMSGWSNQPQHF
15,TRBJ2-1,few,TRBV24-1,NA,TGTGCCACCAGTGATCAGGACCTAACCGTCCATGAGCAGTTCTTC,CATSDQDLTVHEQFF
14,TRBJ1-4,few,TRBV20-1,TRBD1,TGCAGTGCCGAAGGACAGGGCGAAGGAGAAAAACTGTTTTTT,CSAEGQGEGEKLFF